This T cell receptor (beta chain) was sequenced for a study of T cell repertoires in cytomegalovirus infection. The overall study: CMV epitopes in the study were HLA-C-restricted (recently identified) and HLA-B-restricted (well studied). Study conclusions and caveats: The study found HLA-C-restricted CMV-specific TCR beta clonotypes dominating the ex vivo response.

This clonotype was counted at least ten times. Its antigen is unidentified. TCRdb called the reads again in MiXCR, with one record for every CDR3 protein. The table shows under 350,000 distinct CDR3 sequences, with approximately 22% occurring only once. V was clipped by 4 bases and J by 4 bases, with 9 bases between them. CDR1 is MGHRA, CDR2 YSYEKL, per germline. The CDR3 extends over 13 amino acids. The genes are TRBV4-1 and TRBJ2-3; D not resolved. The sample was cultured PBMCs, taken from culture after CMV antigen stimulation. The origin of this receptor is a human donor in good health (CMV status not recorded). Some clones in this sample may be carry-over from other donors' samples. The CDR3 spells CASSPLNADTQYF. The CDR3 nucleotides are TGCGCCAGCAGCCCCCTGAACGCAGATACGCAGTATTTT.